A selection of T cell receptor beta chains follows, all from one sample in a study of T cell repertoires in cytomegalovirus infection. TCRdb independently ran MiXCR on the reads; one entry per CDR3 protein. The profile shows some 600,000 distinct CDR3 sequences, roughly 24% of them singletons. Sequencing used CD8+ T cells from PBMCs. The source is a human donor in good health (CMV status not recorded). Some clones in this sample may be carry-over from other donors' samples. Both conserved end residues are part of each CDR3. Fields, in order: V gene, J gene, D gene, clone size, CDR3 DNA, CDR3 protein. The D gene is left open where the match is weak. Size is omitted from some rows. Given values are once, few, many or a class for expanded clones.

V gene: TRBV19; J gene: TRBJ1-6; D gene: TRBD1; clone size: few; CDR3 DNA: TGTGCCAGTAACTCCGCGGGACAGGGGGGTTCACCCCTCCACTTT; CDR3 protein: CASNSAGQGGSPLHF
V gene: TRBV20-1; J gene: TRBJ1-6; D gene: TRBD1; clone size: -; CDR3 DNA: TGCAGTGCTAGAGCCCCGGGACAGGGGTTAGGTGGTAATTCACCCCTCCACTTT; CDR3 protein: CSARAPGQGLGGNSPLHF
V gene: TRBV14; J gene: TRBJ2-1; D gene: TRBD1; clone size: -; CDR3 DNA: TGTGCCAGCAGCCAAGCCCAGGGGGTGGGATACAATGAGCAGTTCTTC; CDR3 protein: CASSQAQGVGYNEQFF
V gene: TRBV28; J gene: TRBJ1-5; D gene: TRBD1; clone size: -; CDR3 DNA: TGTGCCAGCAGTTTTCTCCGGGGACAGGGTGGTCAGCCCCAGCATTTT; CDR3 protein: CASSFLRGQGGQPQHF
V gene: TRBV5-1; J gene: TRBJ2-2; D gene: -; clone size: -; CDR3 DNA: TGCGCCAGCAGCTTGGAACTGAACACCGGGGAGCTGTTTTTT; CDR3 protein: CASSLELNTGELFF
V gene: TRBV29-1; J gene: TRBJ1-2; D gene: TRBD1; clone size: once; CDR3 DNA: TGCAGCGTCAGGGGGCGGGATGGCTACACCTTC; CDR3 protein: CSVRGRDGYTF
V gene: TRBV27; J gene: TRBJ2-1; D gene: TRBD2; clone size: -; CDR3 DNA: TGTGCCAGCAGTTTATCTTCTTGGCGGGGGGCCAGGGATGAGCAGTTCTTC; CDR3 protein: CASSLSSWRGARDEQFF
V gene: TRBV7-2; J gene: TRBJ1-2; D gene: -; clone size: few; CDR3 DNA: TGTGCCAGCAGCTTAGGGGGCTGGGCACCCTATGGCTACACCTTC; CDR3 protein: CASSLGGWAPYGYTF
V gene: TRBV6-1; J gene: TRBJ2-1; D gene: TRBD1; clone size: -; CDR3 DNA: TGTGCCAGCAGTCCGCCAGGGACAGAACCCTACTTCAATGAGCAGTTCTTC; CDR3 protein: CASSPPGTEPYFNEQFF
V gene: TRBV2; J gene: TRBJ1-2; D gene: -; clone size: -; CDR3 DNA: TGTGCCAGCAGGTGGGCGCGGGGCTACACCTTC; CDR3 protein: CASRWARGYTF
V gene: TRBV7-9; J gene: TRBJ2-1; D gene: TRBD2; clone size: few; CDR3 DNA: TGTGCCAGCAGCCCGGGGACTAGCGGACACAATGAGCAGTTCTTC; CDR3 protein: CASSPGTSGHNEQFF
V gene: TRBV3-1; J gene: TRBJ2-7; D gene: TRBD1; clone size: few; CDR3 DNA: TGTGCCAGCAGCCAAGGACCCGGGACAGGGATTTCTGGCGGCTACGAGCAGTACTTC; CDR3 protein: CASSQGPGTGISGGYEQYF
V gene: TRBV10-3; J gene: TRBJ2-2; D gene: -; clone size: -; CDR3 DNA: TGTGCCATCAGTGATGGTTGGGGGGAGCTGTTTTTT; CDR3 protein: CAISDGWGELFF
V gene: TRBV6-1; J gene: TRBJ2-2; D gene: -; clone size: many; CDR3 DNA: TGTGCCAGCAGTCCCCTAGAGGGAGCGAACACCGGGGAGCTGTTTTTT; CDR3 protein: CASSPLEGANTGELFF
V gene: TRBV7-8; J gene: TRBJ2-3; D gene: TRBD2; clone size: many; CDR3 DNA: TGTGCCAGCAAATACACGGGGGGGGCCGGGAATTACGCAGATACGCAGTATTTT; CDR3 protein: CASKYTGGAGNYADTQYF
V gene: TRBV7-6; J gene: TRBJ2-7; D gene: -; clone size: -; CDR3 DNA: TGTGCCAGCAGCTCAGACCGGGACGGCTCCTACGAGCAGTACTTC; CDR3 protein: CASSSDRDGSYEQYF
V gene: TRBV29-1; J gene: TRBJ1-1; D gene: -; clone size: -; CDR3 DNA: TGCAGCGTTGGGCTTAAGAACACTGAAGCTTTCTTT; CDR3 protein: CSVGLKNTEAFF
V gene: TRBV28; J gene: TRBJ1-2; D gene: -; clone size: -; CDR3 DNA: TGTGTCAGCAGCCCCGAGGGGGTCTATGGCTACACCTTC; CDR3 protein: CVSSPEGVYGYTF
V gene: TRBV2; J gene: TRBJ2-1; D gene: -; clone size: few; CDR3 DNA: TGTGCCAGCACCGACGGAGGCGAGCAGTTCTTC; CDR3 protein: CASTDGGEQFF
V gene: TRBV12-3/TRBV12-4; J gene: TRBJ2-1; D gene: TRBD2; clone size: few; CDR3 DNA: TGTGCCAGCAGTTTAACGCGGGGGGGCCAGACTGAGCAGTTCTTC; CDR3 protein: CASSLTRGGQTEQFF
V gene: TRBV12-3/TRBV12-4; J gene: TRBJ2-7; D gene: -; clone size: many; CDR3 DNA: TGTGCCAGCAGCCCCAAGGGGGTCTCCTACGAGCAGTACTTC; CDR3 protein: CASSPKGVSYEQYF
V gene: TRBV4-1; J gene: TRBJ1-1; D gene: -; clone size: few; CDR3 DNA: TGCGCCAGCAGCCCGAGAGTTCCAGGGAACACTGAAGCTTTCTTT; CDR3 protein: CASSPRVPGNTEAFF
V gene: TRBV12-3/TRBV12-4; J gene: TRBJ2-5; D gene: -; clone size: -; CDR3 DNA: TGTGCCAGCAGTTTACGCCCCTGGGGAGAGACCCAGTACTTC; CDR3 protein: CASSLRPWGETQYF
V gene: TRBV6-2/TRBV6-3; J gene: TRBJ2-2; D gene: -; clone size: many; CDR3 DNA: TGTGCCAGCAGTTACTCGACCCACTTCACCGGGGAGCTGTTTTTT; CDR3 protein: CASSYSTHFTGELFF
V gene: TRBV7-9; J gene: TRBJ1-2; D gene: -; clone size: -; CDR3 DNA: TGTGCCAGCAGCCCCATCGGGGGGGCAGGCTACACCTTC; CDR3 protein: CASSPIGGAGYTF
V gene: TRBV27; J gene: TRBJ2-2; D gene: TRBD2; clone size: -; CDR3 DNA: TGTGCCAGCAGTCCGGGGACTAGCGGGGGTCCCGGGGAGCTGTTTTTT; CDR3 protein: CASSPGTSGGPGELFF
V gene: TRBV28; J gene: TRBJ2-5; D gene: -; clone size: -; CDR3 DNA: TGTGCCAGCAGTCCCAGGGGCTACCAAGAGACCCAGTACTTC; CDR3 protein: CASSPRGYQETQYF
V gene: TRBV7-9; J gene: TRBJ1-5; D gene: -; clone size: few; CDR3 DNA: TGTGCCAGCAGCTCAAGAACCGGGGGAGAACCCCAGCATTTT; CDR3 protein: CASSSRTGGEPQHF
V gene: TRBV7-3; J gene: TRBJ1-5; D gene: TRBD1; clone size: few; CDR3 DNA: TGTGCCAGCAGCTTATCGGCAGGGGGCGAACAGCCCCAGCATTTT; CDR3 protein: CASSLSAGGEQPQHF
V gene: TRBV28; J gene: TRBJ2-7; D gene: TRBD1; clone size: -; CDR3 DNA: TGTGTCAGCAAGCCAGGGGGCCTTGAGCAGTACTTC; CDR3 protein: CVSKPGGLEQYF
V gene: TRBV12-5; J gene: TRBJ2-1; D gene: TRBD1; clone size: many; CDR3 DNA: TGTGCTAGTGCCCCAGGGGGCAATGAGCAGTTCTTC; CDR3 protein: CASAPGGNEQFF
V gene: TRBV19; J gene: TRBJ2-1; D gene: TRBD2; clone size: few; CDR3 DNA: TGTGCCAGCCGACGGGGGGACAATGAGCAGTTCTTC; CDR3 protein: CASRRGDNEQFF
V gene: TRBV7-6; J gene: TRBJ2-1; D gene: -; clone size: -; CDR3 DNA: TGTGCCAGCAGCTTAGAGGCCCTCTCTGGGCAGATTGAGCAGTTCTTC; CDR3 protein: CASSLEALSGQIEQFF
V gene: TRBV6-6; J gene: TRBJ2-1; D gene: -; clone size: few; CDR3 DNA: TGTGCCAGCAGTTACTCGGAGGAGTGGTACAATGAGCAGTTCTTC; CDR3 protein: CASSYSEEWYNEQFF
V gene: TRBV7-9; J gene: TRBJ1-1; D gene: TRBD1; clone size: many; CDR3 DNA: TGTGCCAGCAGCCACGGACAGGGTGAAGCTTTCTTT; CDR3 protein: CASSHGQGEAFF
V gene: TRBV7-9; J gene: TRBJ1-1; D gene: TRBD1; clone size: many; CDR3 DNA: TGTGCCAGCAGCTTAGGACAGGGTGCTTTCTTT; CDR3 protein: CASSLGQGAFF
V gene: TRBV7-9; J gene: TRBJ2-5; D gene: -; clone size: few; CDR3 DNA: TGTGCCAGCAGCTCCCCGGAGGGACCTAGGTTTGGGACCCAGTACTTC; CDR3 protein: CASSSPEGPRFGTQYF
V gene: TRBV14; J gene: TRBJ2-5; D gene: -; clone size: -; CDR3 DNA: TGTGCCAGCAGCCAACGTGGGTTTCTCGAGACCCAGTACTTC; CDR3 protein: CASSQRGFLETQYF
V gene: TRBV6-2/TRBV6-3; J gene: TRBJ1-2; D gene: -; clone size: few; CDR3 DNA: TGTGCCAGCAGTTACTCCCTGTATGGCTACACCTTC; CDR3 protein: CASSYSLYGYTF
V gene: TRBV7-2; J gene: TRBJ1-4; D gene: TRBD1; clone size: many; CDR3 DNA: TGTGCCAGCAGCTTGACAGGGAGTAATGAAAAACTGTTTTTT; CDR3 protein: CASSLTGSNEKLFF
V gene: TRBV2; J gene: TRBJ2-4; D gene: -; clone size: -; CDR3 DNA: TGTGCCAGCAGTGGGACAAGGCAGTCGCACATTCAGTACTTC; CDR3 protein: CASSGTRQSHIQYF
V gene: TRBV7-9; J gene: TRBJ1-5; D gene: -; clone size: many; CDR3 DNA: TGTGCCAGCACCTGGGACCGGACTGAGCCCCAGCATTTT; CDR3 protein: CASTWDRTEPQHF
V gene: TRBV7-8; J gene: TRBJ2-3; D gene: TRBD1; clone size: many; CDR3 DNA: TGTGCCAGCAGCTTAGCCCAAGGGGGCGGGACAGATACGCAGTATTTT; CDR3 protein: CASSLAQGGGTDTQYF
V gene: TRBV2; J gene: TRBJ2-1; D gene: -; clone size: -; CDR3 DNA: TGTGCCAGCGCATGGGGCGGCAGGGCCGATGAGCAGTTCTTC; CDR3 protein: CASAWGGRADEQFF
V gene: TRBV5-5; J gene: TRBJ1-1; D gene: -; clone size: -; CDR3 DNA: TGTGCCAGCGGGGGGGACATGAACACTGAAGCTTTCTTT; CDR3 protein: CASGGDMNTEAFF
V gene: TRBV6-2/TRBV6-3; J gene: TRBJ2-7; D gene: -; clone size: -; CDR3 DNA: TGTGCCAGCAGGCGGGACCGCATCTACGAGCAGTACTTC; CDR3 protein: CASRRDRIYEQYF
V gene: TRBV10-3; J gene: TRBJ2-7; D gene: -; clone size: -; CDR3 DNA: TGTGCCATCAGTGCGCCGGGACCCTACGAGCAGTACTTC; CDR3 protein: CAISAPGPYEQYF
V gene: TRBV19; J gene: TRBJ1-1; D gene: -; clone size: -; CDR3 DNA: TGTGCCAGTAGTTCCAGCGAGGGACATGTGAACACTGAAGCTTTCTTT; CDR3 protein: CASSSSEGHVNTEAFF
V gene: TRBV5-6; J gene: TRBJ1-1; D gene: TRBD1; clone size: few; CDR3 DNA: TGTGCCAGCAGCTCACCAATGGCGGACAGGGGGTCTGAAGCTTTCTTT; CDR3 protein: CASSSPMADRGSEAFF
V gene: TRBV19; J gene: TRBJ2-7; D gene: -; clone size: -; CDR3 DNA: TGTGCCAGTAGTACGGGACGGTACTCCTACGAGCAGTACTTC; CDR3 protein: CASSTGRYSYEQYF
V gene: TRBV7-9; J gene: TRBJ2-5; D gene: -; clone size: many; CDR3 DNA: TGTGCCAGCAGCTTAGTAACTGGCCAAGAGACCCAGTACTTC; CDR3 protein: CASSLVTGQETQYF
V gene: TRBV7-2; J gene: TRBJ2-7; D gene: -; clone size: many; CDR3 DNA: TGTGCCAGCAGCCCTACAGGGCCCGAGCAGTACTTC; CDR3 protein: CASSPTGPEQYF
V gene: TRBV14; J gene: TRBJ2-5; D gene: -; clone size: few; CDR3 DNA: TGTGCCAGCAGCCAAGGGCCTTGGGCGGGTCGTTGGGAGACCCAGTACTTC; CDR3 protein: CASSQGPWAGRWETQYF
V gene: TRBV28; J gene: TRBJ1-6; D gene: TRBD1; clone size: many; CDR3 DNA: TGTGCCAGCAGTTTAAACAGGGGAAGTAATTCACCCCTCCACTTT; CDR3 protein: CASSLNRGSNSPLHF
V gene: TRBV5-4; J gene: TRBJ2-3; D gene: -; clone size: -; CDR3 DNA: TGTGCCAGCAGCTTCTCCGGGATACCGGCAGATACGCAGTATTTT; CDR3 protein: CASSFSGIPADTQYF